This TCR beta chain emerged from a study of identifying expanded T cells in peripheral blood. The ends were cut back, 1 base at V and 7 bases at J, with 11 bases in the middle. The germline V gene has CDR1 SGHRS and CDR2 YFSETQ. The CDR3 is 14 amino acids. The table came from immunoSEQ multiplex PCR; TCRdb's copy has only in-frame clones and leaves some out. The data hold 95,000 to 150,000 clones, with 75% to 90% observed a single time. Collection occurred without any documented infections or immune events in donors. Comment on this clone: What it recognizes is unknown.

Whole-study findings and limits: Over about two and four weeks, about 17 and 20 clones changed, versus more than 1 between replicates. Approximately two-week clone count variance significantly increased as total template count grew.

The receptor's source is a person between 18 and 75 years old in good health. Sequenced material: blood. The V and J genes are TRBV5-1 and TRBJ2-2; D is ambiguous. Here the CDR3 reads CASSLSVSSGELFF. For the CDR3, the DNA is TGCGCCAGCAGCTTGTCCGTTAGTAGCGGGGAGCTGTTTTTT.